The next 11 T cell receptor beta chains were all read from a single sample in a study of response to subunit inactivated influenza vaccine. TCRdb analysed the RT-PCR reads with MiXCR anew, one entry per CDR3 protein. This table holds around 160,000 distinct CDR3 sequences, roughly a tenth found once. The specimen comprised non-naive T cells sorted from PBMCs, sampled about 6 weeks after vaccination. The receptors were gathered from a man in his forties or fifties who received an inactivated influenza vaccine.

The chain uses TRBV6-4 and TRBJ2-3; no clear D. Germline V CDR1 and CDR2: MRHNA, SNTAGT. The CDR3 runs 14 residues. V was pared by 4 bases and J by 6 bases, with 14 bases between. The chain's CDR3 is CASSGPSRWDTQYF. The DNA of the CDR3 is TGTGCCAGCAGTGGGCCCTCTAGATGGGATACGCAGTATTTT.

This clonotype was picked up many times. The rearrangement links TRBV29-1 to TRBJ2-7; the D gene is possibly TRBD1 (6 bases). This CDR3 has 15 residues. Germline values: CDR1 SQVTM, CDR2 ANQGSEA. Trimming took off 2 bases at V and 3 bases at J, with 17 bases between the two ends. The CDR3 reads CSVERFRGADYEQYF. As DNA, the CDR3 is TGCAGCGTTGAAAGATTCAGGGGAGCGGACTACGAGCAGTACTTC.

The chain recombines TRBV3-1 with TRBJ1-6, with D maybe TRBD1 (6 bases). V was cut by 1 base and J by 7 bases, with 20 bases left in between. Per germline, CDR1 LGHDT and CDR2 YNNKEL (reference sequence). This CDR3 has 18 amino acids. CDR3 DNA sequence: TGTGCCAGCAGCCAAGGGGTCGTGGGGGGCGCGGTGAATTCACCCCTCCACTTT. Residues: CASSQGVVGGAVNSPLHF.

There are a few counts of this clonotype. V gene TRBV18 combines with J gene TRBJ1-2, with 7 bases fitting TRBD1. Germline V gene data show CDR1 as KGHSH and CDR2 as LQKENI. The CDR3 has 13 residues. After removal of 4 bases from V and 3 bases from J, the junction contained 2 bases not matched to a gene. CDR3 sequence: CASSRQGDYGYTF. In nucleotides, the CDR3 is TGTGCCAGCTCACGACAGGGAGACTATGGCTACACCTTC.

The chain employs TRBV7-9 and TRBJ2-2, with D unresolved. The CDR3 sequence is 17 residues long. With 4 bases removed from V and 0 bases from J, the gap between germline ends came to 15 bases. CDR1 and CDR2 from the germline V gene are SEHNR and FQNEAQ (reference sequence). CDR3 amino acids: CASSSVGGRTNTGELFF. The CDR3 coding sequence is TGTGCCAGCAGCTCCGTCGGTGGGCGTACGAACACCGGGGAGCTGTTTTTT.

The rearrangement uses TRBV27 and TRBJ2-5; 11 positions agree with TRBD2. From germline, CDR1 is MNHEY and CDR2 SMNVEV (reference sequence). This CDR3 comprises 15 residues. J gave up 5 bases and V 6 bases, and 8 bases lay outside the gene matches. The CDR3 region has the DNA TGTGCCAGCAGCCTTAGCGGGAGGGCCGCGGAGACCCAGTACTTC. Its translation: CASSLSGRAAETQYF.

This clonotype was picked up a small number of times. The genes are TRBV28 and TRBJ2-5; D gene uncertain. Germline CDR1 is MDHEN and CDR2 is SYDVKM. The CDR3 is made up of 14 amino acids. V was trimmed by 1 base and J by 7 bases, leaving 13 bases between them. CDR3 bases: TGTGCCAGCAGTTTATCTCTGCCCCCTGGGACCCAGTACTTC. Its translation is CASSLSLPPGTQYF.

This clonotype was found many times. The chain links TRBV3-1 to TRBJ1-2, with D possibly being TRBD1 (6 bases). The V end was cut by 2 bases, the J end by 4 bases, with 17 bases between. The CDR3 loop spans 16 amino acids. The V gene's germline CDR1 is LGHDT and CDR2 YNNKEL (reference sequence). In nucleotides, the CDR3 is TGTGCCAGCAGCCAACCCGGCAGGGGCCATGCCTATGGCTACACCTTC. Its protein is CASSQPGRGHAYGYTF.

This clonotype was counted many times. The rearrangement joins TRBV2 to TRBJ2-3, with D perhaps assigned TRBD1 or TRBD2 (5 bases each). Trimming shortened V by 1 base and J by 0 bases, and 8 bases separated the two germline ends. Germline loops: CDR1 SNHLY, CDR2 FYNNEI. There are 15 residues in the CDR3. The CDR3 DNA sequence: TGTGCCAGCAGTGAAGTTGGGGGTAGCACAGATACGCAGTATTTT. Translating gives CASSEVGGSTDTQYF.

This clonotype has at least ten counts. This chain links TRBV28 with TRBJ2-3, with 8 positions matching TRBD1. CDR1 is MDHEN, CDR2 SYDVKM, per germline. The CDR3 is 16 amino acids. Trimming removed 5 bases from V and 0 bases from J; junction bases left unmatched: 7. CDR3 loop: CASSIRTGLSTDTQYF. In DNA form, the CDR3 reads TGTGCCAGCAGTATACGGACAGGGTTGAGCACAGATACGCAGTATTTT.

Notes on this clonotype: A junction end diverges from the germline sequence, so it may reflect a read error. The chain carries TRBV5-1 and TRBJ2-1, with 7 bases that match TRBD1. The CDR3 runs 15 residues. Germline-derived CDR1 and CDR2 are SGHRS and YFSETQ. CDR3 region: CASSFTGESNNEQFF. The CDR3 coding sequence is TGCGCCAGCAGCTTTACAGGGGAATCGAACAATGAGCAGTTCTTT.